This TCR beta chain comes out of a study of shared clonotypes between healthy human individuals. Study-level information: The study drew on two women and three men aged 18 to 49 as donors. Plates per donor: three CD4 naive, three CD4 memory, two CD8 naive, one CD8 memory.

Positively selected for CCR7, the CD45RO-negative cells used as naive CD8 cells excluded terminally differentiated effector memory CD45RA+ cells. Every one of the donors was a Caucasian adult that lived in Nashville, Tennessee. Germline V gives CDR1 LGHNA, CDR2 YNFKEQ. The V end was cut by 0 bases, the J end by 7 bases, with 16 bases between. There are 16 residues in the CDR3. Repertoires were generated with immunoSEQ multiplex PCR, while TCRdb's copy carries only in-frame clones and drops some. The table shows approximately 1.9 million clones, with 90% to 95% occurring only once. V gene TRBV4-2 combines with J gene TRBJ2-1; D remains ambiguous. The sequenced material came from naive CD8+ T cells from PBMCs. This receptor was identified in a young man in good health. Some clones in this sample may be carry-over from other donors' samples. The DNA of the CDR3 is TGTGCCAGCAGCCAAGATGAAGCCGATTTTGGTAATGAGCAGTTCTTC. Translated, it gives CASSQDEADFGNEQFF.